This TCR beta chain was sequenced for a study of identical twins. There are 17 residues in the CDR3. Germline assignment: CDR1 DFQATT and CDR2 SNEGSKA (reference sequence). V was pared by 1 base and J by 2 bases, with 11 bases of the junction left unmatched. Study findings and constraints: Conclusions leaned on cross-sectional statistical analysis and did not track the same donors over time. An excess of low generation probability was shown by twin-shared out-of-frame alpha sequences.

This clonotype was seen at least ten times. What it binds is unknown. The cDNA had a unique molecular identifier and a template-switch universal primer site. TCRdb re-derived calls from the 5' RACE reads in MiXCR, one entry per CDR3 protein. Of approximately 220,000 distinct CDR3 sequences listed, less than 8% are singletons. These same data were also listed under a study on yellow fever vaccine responses in identical twins.

The V and J genes are TRBV20-1 and TRBJ2-7; 10 nucleotides match TRBD2. This clonotype was obtained from a woman between 18 and 29 years old in good health. The source material was memory (CD45RO+) T cells sorted from blood. CDR3 coding DNA: TGCAGTGCTAGAGTCTATGAAAGGACTAGCGGTACCTACGAGCAGTACTTC. Translating it yields CSARVYERTSGTYEQYF.